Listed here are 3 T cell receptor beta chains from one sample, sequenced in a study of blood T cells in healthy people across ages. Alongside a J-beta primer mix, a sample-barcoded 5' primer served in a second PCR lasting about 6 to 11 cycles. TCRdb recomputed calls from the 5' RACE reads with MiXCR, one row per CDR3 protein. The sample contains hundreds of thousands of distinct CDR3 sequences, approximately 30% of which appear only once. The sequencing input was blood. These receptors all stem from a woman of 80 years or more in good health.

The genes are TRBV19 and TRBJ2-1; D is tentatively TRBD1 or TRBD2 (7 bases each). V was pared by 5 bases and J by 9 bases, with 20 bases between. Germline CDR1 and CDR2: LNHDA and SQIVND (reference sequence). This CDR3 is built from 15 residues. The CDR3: CASSPEGVRGGEQFF. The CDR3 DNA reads TGTGCCAGTAGTCCCGAGGGTGTCAGGGGGGGTGAGCAGTTCTTC.

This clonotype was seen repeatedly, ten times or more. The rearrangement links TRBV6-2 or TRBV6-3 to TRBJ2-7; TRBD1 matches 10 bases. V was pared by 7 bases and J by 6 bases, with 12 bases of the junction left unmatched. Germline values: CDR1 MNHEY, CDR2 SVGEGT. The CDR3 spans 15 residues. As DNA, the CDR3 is TGTGCCAGCACCCCAAGGGGACAGGGGTTCGGCGAGCAGTACTTC. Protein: CASTPRGQGFGEQYF.

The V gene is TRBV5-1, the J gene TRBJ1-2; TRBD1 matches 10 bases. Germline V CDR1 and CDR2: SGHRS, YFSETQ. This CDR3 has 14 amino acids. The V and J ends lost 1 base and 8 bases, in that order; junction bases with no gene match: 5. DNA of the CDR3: TGCGCCAGCAGCTTGCTTGCGACAGGGGGCGGCTACACCTTC. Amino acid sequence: CASSLLATGGGYTF.